The entry that follows covers one T cell receptor beta chain sequence. The target antigen is unknown. This entry belongs to a study of OX40 agonist ivuxolimab in advanced cancers. Overall study results and limits: CD4+ and CD8+ blood T cells expanded clonally by week 6 at 0.1 to 3.0 mg/kg.

Individuals having autoimmune disease history or systemic immunosuppression were not enrolled. Sampled blood was obtained at baseline, cycle 4 day 1, and cycle 7 day 1. Method: immunoSEQ multiplex PCR; TCRdb's copy keeps in-frame clones and lacks some. The top ten hold approximately 2.8% of the sample, which has some 64,000 clones, around 90% seen once. Germline V gene data show CDR1 as SEHNR and CDR2 as FQNEAQ (reference sequence). The length of the CDR3 is 12 residues. Trimming took 5 bases from V and 7 from J; bases not matched to a gene: 3. The clonotype originates from an adult with an advanced solid tumor such as melanoma, head and neck, liver or kidney cancer. The sample here was CD4+ or CD8+ T cells sorted from blood, taken in a trial of the OX40 agonist ivuxolimab. This chain links TRBV7-9 with TRBJ2-7; 9 nucleotides align to TRBD1. In DNA form, the CDR3 reads TGTGCCAGCAGCACAGGGGGCGGTGAGCAGTACTTC. This encodes CASSTGGGEQYF.